The 32 T cell receptor beta chains below were found in one sample sequenced in a study of OX40 agonist ivuxolimab in advanced cancers. Using immunoSEQ multiplex PCR, the repertoire was profiled, and TCRdb retains in-frame clones only, with some absent. The table records 99,000 or so clones, 90% to 95% of them present only once. The material was CD4+ or CD8+ T cells sorted from blood, obtained in a trial of the OX40 agonist ivuxolimab. The receptor source for this set is an adult with an advanced solid tumor such as melanoma, head and neck, liver or kidney cancer.

This chain connects TRBV5-1 to TRBJ1-2, with TRBD1 matching over 7 bases. Germline V gene data show CDR1 as SGHRS and CDR2 as YFSETQ. The CDR3 length is 14 residues. The trim removed 4 bases at V and 4 bases at J, leaving 7 bases unmatched. The CDR3 nucleotides are TGCGCCAGCAGCAGAACGCAGGGGGGCTATGGCTACACCTTC. Translating gives CASSRTQGGYGYTF.

The rearrangement links TRBV6-5 to TRBJ2-3, with D perhaps TRBD1 or TRBD2 (6 bases each). Germline-derived CDR1 and CDR2 are MNHEY and SVGAGI. With 6 bases removed from V and 4 bases from J, the gap between germline ends came to 14 bases. This CDR3 contains 14 residues. In DNA, the CDR3 is TGTGCCAGCAGCCCGTTCGGGGGCGCAGATACGCAGTATTTT. Translating gives CASSPFGGADTQYF.

J is TRBJ1-1 and V is TRBV28; a possible D gene is TRBD1 (5 bases). Germline values: CDR1 MDHEN, CDR2 SYDVKM. The CDR3 spans 14 residues. Trimming shortened V by 5 bases and J by 5 bases, and 15 bases separated the two germline ends. The CDR3 DNA reads as TGTGCCAGCAGTATAAGGGGAATCGGAACTGAAGCTTTCTTT. Translating it yields CASSIRGIGTEAFF.

The V call is TRBV28, the J call TRBJ1-5; the match to TRBD1 covers 8 bases. The germline gives CDR1 MDHEN, CDR2 SYDVKM. The CDR3 loop spans 14 amino acids. V lost 2 bases, J lost 6 bases, and 3 bases stayed unmatched. The CDR3 DNA follows: TGTGCCAGCAGTTTAAGGACAGGGATTCAGCCCCAGCATTTT. It is translated as CASSLRTGIQPQHF.

This chain uses TRBV5-5 with TRBJ1-2; maybe TRBD1 (5 bases). The CDR3 runs to 15 residues. In germline, CDR1 is SGHKS, CDR2 YYEKEE (reference sequence). V shed 4 bases and J shed 4 bases, with 17 bases lying between them. The CDR3 here is CASSPRQSPTYGYTF. The DNA for the CDR3 is TGTGCCAGCAGCCCACGACAGAGTCCAACCTATGGCTACACCTTC. The whole variable domain, filled in from reference TRBV5-5 and TRBJ1-2, reads DAGVTQSPTHLIKTRGQQVTLRCSPISGHKSVSWYQQVLGQGPQFIFQYYEKEERGRGNFPDRFSARQFPNYSSELNVNALLLGDSALYLCASSPRQSPTYGYTFGSGTRLTVV.

J is TRBJ1-2 and V is TRBV14; 7 bases line up with TRBD1. The CDR3 is 15 amino acids. V gave up 1 base and J gave up 7 bases; unmatched junction bases: 9. Germline values: CDR1 SGHDN, CDR2 FVKESK. The chain's CDR3 is CASSQVPGGRSGYTF. The CDR3 DNA reads TGTGCCAGCAGCCAAGTCCCAGGGGGTAGGAGTGGCTACACCTTC.

The chain links TRBV19 to TRBJ2-7; D might be TRBD1 (7 bases). V shed 4 bases and J shed 2 bases, with 15 bases lying between them. Germline loops: CDR1 LNHDA, CDR2 SQIVND (reference sequence). The CDR3 runs to 15 residues. The CDR3 region is CASSRQQGTAYEQYF. The CDR3 coding sequence is TGTGCCAGTAGTAGACAACAGGGGACTGCCTACGAGCAGTACTTC.

The genes are TRBV18 and TRBJ2-5; unclear D gene. The CDR3 is 13 residues long. The germline V and J ends were trimmed by 3 bases and 5 bases, with 10 bases remaining between them. The germline V gene has CDR1 KGHSH and CDR2 LQKENI. CDR3 sequence (DNA): TGTGCCAGCTCACCGGTCCAGAGGGAGACCCAGTACTTC. This sequence encodes CASSPVQRETQYF.

The chain combines TRBV4-2 with TRBJ2-7; D gene uncertain. From germline, CDR1 is LGHNA and CDR2 YNFKEQ. Trimming removed 5 bases at V and 2 bases at J, with 13 bases between. There are 14 residues in the CDR3. CDR3 region: CASSTWREPYEQYF. In nucleotides, the CDR3 is TGTGCCAGCAGCACATGGAGAGAGCCCTACGAGCAGTACTTC.

The genes are TRBV5-4 and TRBJ1-2; possibly TRBD1 for D (5 bases). CDR3 length: 13 amino acids. V gave up 0 bases and J gave up 8 bases, with 11 bases separating them. Germline CDR1 and CDR2: SGHNT and YYREEE (reference sequence). In DNA form, the CDR3 reads TGTGCCAGCAGCTTGGCCGGGGCAGCAGGCTACACCTTC. As protein: CASSLAGAAGYTF.

This chain links TRBV7-2 with TRBJ1-5; no firm D call. The germline V gene encodes CDR1 SGHTA and CDR2 FQGNSA. Trimming left V 5 bases short and J 5 bases short, with 7 bases between. The CDR3 is 12 amino acids. The CDR3 is CASSPADQPQHF. In nucleotides, the CDR3 is TGTGCCAGCAGCCCGGCGGATCAGCCCCAGCATTTT. The full variable domain, with the rest looked up from reference TRBV7-2 and TRBJ1-5, is GAGVSQSPSNKVTEKGKDVELRCDPISGHTALYWYRQSLGQGLEFLIYFQGNSAPDKSGLPSDRFSAERTGGSVSTLTIQRTQQEDSAVYLCASSPADQPQHFGDGTRLSIL.

This clone was seen only once. The CDR3 protein is CASRRGGKTETQYF. The CDR3 bases are TGTGCCAGCAGAAGGGGCGGGAAAACAGAGACCCAGTACTTC. V and J are TRBV6-5 and TRBJ2-5; tentative D call: TRBD2 (6 bases). The V gene's germline CDR1 is MNHEY and CDR2 SVGAGI. This CDR3 spans 14 amino acids. The V end lost 6 bases, the J end lost 4 bases, and 15 bases lay between the germline ends.

The chain recombines TRBV30 with TRBJ2-2, with D perhaps matching TRBD1 (6 bases). From germline, CDR1 is GTSNPN and CDR2 SVGIG (reference sequence). V lost 3 bases and J 0 bases, leaving 8 bases between the germline ends. There are 14 residues in the CDR3. CDR3 nucleotide sequence: TGTGCCTGGAGACAGGGCGCGAACACCGGGGAGCTGTTTTTT. Residues: CAWRQGANTGELFF.

The J gene is TRBJ2-7, the V gene TRBV2; D not resolved. The CDR3 runs 11 residues. Germline CDR1 and CDR2: SNHLY and FYNNEI. V shed 8 bases and J shed 4 bases, with 9 bases lying between them. The CDR3 bases are TGTGCCAGCGTCCGAGATTACGAGCAGTACTTC. As protein: CASVRDYEQYF. The full variable domain, completed using reference TRBV2 and TRBJ2-7, is EPEVTQTPSHQVTQMGQEVILRCVPISNHLYFYWYRQILGQKVEFLVSFYNNEISEKSEIFDDQFSVERPDGSNFTLKIRSTKLEDSAMYFCASVRDYEQYFGPGTRLTVT.

This sequence joins TRBV11-2 and TRBJ2-2; D remains ambiguous. The CDR3 spans 16 residues. V was shortened by 3 bases and J by 2 bases, with 13 bases between the two germline ends. Germline V gives CDR1 SGHAT, CDR2 FQNNGV. The CDR3 sequence: CASSLVGSRNTGELFF. CDR3 nucleotide sequence: TGTGCCAGCAGCTTGGTTGGATCCCGCAACACCGGGGAGCTGTTTTTT.

This sequence joins TRBV7-9 and TRBJ1-4, with D possibly being TRBD1 (5 bases). Germline loops: CDR1 SEHNR, CDR2 FQNEAQ (reference sequence). The CDR3 covers 15 residues. Trimming shortened V by 5 bases and J by 3 bases, and 13 bases separated the two germline ends. CDR3 sequence (DNA): TGTGCCAGCAGCAGATATTCAGGGTCTAATGAAAAACTGTTTTTT. Translating gives CASSRYSGSNEKLFF.

V usage is TRBV2 and J usage is TRBJ2-5; D gene unclear. The V end was cut by 8 bases, the J end by 6 bases, with 7 bases between. The V gene's germline CDR1 is SNHLY and CDR2 FYNNEI. The CDR3 totals 10 residues. This CDR3 reads CASLLQTQYF. DNA of the CDR3: TGTGCCAGCCTCCTGCAGACCCAGTACTTC.

The V gene is TRBV18, the J gene TRBJ2-3, with TRBD1 matching 8 bases. The germline V gene encodes CDR1 KGHSH and CDR2 LQKENI. The CDR3 loop spans 14 amino acids. With 4 bases clipped from V and 1 base from J, the junction kept 1 base outside the gene matches. CDR3 sequence: CASSRGQGTDTQYF. The CDR3, as DNA: TGTGCCAGCTCACGGGGACAGGGCACAGATACGCAGTATTTT.

The V gene is TRBV7-2, the J gene TRBJ2-7; TRBD2 matches 8 bases. The CDR3 extends over 15 amino acids. With V trimmed by 3 bases and J by 0 bases, 4 bases remained unmatched. Germline CDR1 reads SGHTA; CDR2 reads FQGNSA. The CDR3 loop is CASSFSGASSYEQYF. The CDR3 coding sequence is TGTGCCAGCAGCTTTAGCGGGGCCAGCTCCTACGAGCAGTACTTC.

The CDR3, as DNA: TGTGCCAGCAGCCTAGGAGGAGCGGGGATCTACAATGAGCAGTTCTTC. Translation gives CASSLGGAGIYNEQFF. The chain recombines TRBV5-4 with TRBJ2-1; 7 positions agree with TRBD2. The germline gives CDR1 SGHNT, CDR2 YYREEE (reference sequence). Losses at the gene ends were 4 bases for V and 3 bases for J; bases not matched to a gene: 10. This CDR3 spans 16 amino acids.

The gene calls are TRBV6-6 and TRBJ2-1, with TRBD2 matching 8 bases. J gave up 5 bases and V 5 bases, and 5 bases lay outside the gene matches. Germline V gene sequence: CDR1 MNHNY, CDR2 SVGAGI (reference sequence). The CDR3 runs 14 residues. The CDR3 DNA is TGTGCCAGCAGTCGGGAGGGCCCCAACAATGAGCAGTTCTTC. Its protein product is CASSREGPNNEQFF.

The chain combines TRBV9 with TRBJ2-3; D remains unclear. Germline V lookup: CDR1 SGDLS, CDR2 YYNGEE. V gave up 4 bases and J gave up 5 bases, with 14 bases separating them. This CDR3 has 14 amino acids. CDR3 bases: TGTGCCAGCAGCCTCCGCGGAGCACTAGATACGCAGTATTTT. It translates to CASSLRGALDTQYF.

This clone was seen only once. The rearrangement uses TRBV4-1 and TRBJ2-6; 7 bases align to TRBD1. Germline lookup yields CDR1 MGHRA and CDR2 YSYEKL. The V segment lost 2 bases and the J segment 0 bases; nucleotides outside the gene matches: 4. The CDR3 runs 17 residues. For the CDR3, the DNA is TGCGCCAGCAGCCAATCGGGACAGCGCTCTGGGGCCAACGTCCTGACTTTC. Protein product: CASSQSGQRSGANVLTF.

The chain links TRBV18 to TRBJ2-1, with 11 bases fitting TRBD1. With 2 bases clipped from V and 13 bases from J, the junction kept 4 bases outside the gene matches. Germline values: CDR1 KGHSH, CDR2 LQKENI. The CDR3 runs 13 residues. The CDR3 reads CASSPGTGGLQFF. DNA for the CDR3: TGTGCCAGCTCACCAGGGACAGGGGGACTTCAGTTCTTC. Full variable domain (rest looked up from reference TRBV18 and TRBJ2-1): NAGVMQNPRHLVRRRGQEARLRCSPMKGHSHVYWYRQLPEEGLKFMVYLQKENIIDESGMPKERFSAEFPKEGPSILRIQQVVRGDSAAYFCASSPGTGGLQFFGPGTRLTVL.

This clone was observed a single time. This chain uses TRBV5-1 with TRBJ2-5; 13 nucleotides align to TRBD2. J gave up 1 base and V 5 bases, and 5 bases lay outside the gene matches. The CDR3 length is 16 residues. Germline assignment: CDR1 SGHRS and CDR2 YFSETQ. CDR3 residues: CASRVGTSGTQETQYF. The CDR3 DNA sequence: TGCGCCAGCAGGGTCGGGACTAGCGGGACCCAAGAGACCCAGTACTTC.

The CDR3, as DNA: TGTGCCAGCAGCCAAGGTGAACTAGCGGGAGCGGGTAATGAGCAGTTCTTC. Its protein product is CASSQGELAGAGNEQFF. The J gene is TRBJ2-1, the V gene TRBV4-2; 11 positions agree with TRBD2. The trim removed 1 base at V and 7 bases at J, leaving 9 bases unmatched. Germline CDR1 and CDR2: LGHNA and YNFKEQ. The CDR3 is 17 amino acids.

Remarks on this clone: Other DNA sequences in the sample encode the same CDR3. This chain uses TRBV28 with TRBJ2-7; D not resolved. Trimming removed 6 bases at V and 3 bases at J, with 6 bases between. The germline gives CDR1 MDHEN, CDR2 SYDVKM. There are 11 residues in the CDR3. The chain's CDR3 is CASSSSYEQYF. As DNA, the CDR3 is TGTGCCAGCAGCTCTAGCTACGAGCAGTACTTC.

This chain uses TRBV5-1 with TRBJ2-7; 9 positions match TRBD2. The trim removed 4 bases at V and 2 bases at J, leaving 10 bases unmatched. The CDR3 extends over 16 amino acids. Germline lookup yields CDR1 SGHRS and CDR2 YFSETQ. The CDR3, as DNA: TGCGCCAGCAGCATAGCCAGCGGGGGGCCCACCTACGAGCAGTACTTC. This encodes CASSIASGGPTYEQYF.

Points on this clone: Other DNA sequences in this specimen translate into the identical CDR3. The chain combines TRBV5-6 with TRBJ2-7; D ambiguous. This CDR3 is built from 13 residues. V was clipped by 0 bases and J by 2 bases, with 6 bases between them. Germline CDR1 and CDR2: SGHDT and YYEEEE. CDR3 in DNA: TGTGCCAGCAGCTTGGAACAAACCTACGAGCAGTACTTC. It encodes CASSLEQTYEQYF.

With respect to this clone: At one boundary the junction diverges from the germline segment, which might be a read error. This chain uses TRBV7-9 with TRBJ2-1; D is uncertain. This CDR3 comprises 13 residues. Germline V CDR1 and CDR2: SEHNR, FQNEAQ (reference sequence). CDR3 region: CASSFDPYSEQFF. The CDR3 coding sequence is TGTGCCAGCAGCTTTGACCCTTACAGTGAGCAGTTCTTC.

The V call is TRBV7-3, the J call TRBJ2-1; TRBD1 aligns across 9 bases. Per germline, CDR1 SGHTA and CDR2 FQGTGA. Germline trimming cut 5 bases from V and 3 bases from J; bases unmatched to any gene: 5. The CDR3 contains 15 residues. CDR3 sequence reads: CASSRGQGSYNEQFF. CDR3 DNA: TGTGCCAGCAGCCGGGGACAGGGAAGCTACAATGAGCAGTTCTTC.

This chain uses TRBV4-2 with TRBJ2-5; D is unclear. Between the trimmed V and J ends, which lost 0 bases and 1 base, there was a span of 12 bases. The CDR3 is made up of 16 amino acids. CDR1 and CDR2 (germline): LGHNA, YNFKEQ. Here the CDR3 reads CASSQEPGRPQETQYF. In nucleotides, the CDR3 is TGTGCCAGCAGCCAAGAGCCAGGTCGGCCCCAAGAGACCCAGTACTTC.